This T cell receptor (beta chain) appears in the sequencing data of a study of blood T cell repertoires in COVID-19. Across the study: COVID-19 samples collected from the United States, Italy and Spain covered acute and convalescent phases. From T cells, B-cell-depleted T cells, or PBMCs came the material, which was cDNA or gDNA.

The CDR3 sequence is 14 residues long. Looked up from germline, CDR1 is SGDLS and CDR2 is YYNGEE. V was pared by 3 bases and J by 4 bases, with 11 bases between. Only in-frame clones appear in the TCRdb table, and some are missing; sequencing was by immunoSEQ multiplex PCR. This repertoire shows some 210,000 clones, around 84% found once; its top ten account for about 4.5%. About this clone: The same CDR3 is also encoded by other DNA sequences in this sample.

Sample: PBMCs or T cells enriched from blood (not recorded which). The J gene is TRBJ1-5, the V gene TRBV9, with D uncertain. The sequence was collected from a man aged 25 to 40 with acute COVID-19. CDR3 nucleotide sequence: TGTGCCAGCAGCGCCGACTCGGGGAATCAGCCCCAGCATTTT. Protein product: CASSADSGNQPQHF.